This T cell receptor (beta chain) was captured in a study of blood T cell repertoires in COVID-19. At the level of the study: The samples span acute and convalescent COVID-19 from the United States, Italy and Spain. The cDNA or gDNA used as material had been derived from T cells, B-cell-depleted T cells, or PBMCs.

Per the original data handling: Estimated nucleated cell counts came from reference gene primer amplification. TCRdb's copy holds only in-frame clones and misses some; the assay was immunoSEQ multiplex PCR. D and trimming were read from the DNA, whereas the V and J calls and clone size are those reported in that table. The sample has under 200,000 clones, over 70% seen once. Cohort 3 donors counted as recovered after two negative PCRs, clearance, or resolved symptoms. This sequence originates from a woman in her fifties or sixties who had recovered from COVID-19. Sequenced material: PBMCs or T cells enriched from blood (not recorded which).

CDR3 sequence (DNA): TGTGCCAGCAGCCAAGTTGCCGTAGGGACAGGGGGCGGGGAGCAGTTCTTC. Its translation is CASSQVAVGTGGGEQFF. The chain couples TRBV3-1 (or the pseudogene TRBV3-2) to TRBJ2-1; 12 positions agree with TRBD1. Germline V gene data show CDR1 as LGHDT and CDR2 as YNNKEL (reference sequence). With 1 base clipped from V and 10 bases from J, the junction kept 11 bases outside the gene matches. This CDR3 is 17 amino acids long.